The TCR beta chain under discussion was sequenced for a study of shared clonotypes between healthy human individuals. Across the whole study: The cohort comprised a couple of women and a few men. Their ages spanned 18 to 49 years. Findings of the study overall: Genetic and exposure-history diversity was limited by the small donor number. Rarefaction curves obtained for sorted subsets showed sequencing incomplete despite large depth.

A remark on this clone: Its cognate antigen is unknown.

Germline V CDR1 and CDR2: SGHAT, FQNNGV. The CDR3 loop spans 16 amino acids. V was pared by 5 bases and J by 4 bases, with 10 bases of the junction left unmatched. The repertoire was sequenced with immunoSEQ multiplex PCR; TCRdb's copy has only in-frame clones and lacks some. The table lists around 340,000 clones, less than 75% of them singletons. The sequencing input was memory CD4+ T cells sorted from blood. Subset denoted: CD45RA-negative fraction. This clonotype was obtained from a man between 25 and 39 years old in good health. The chain employs TRBV11-2 and TRBJ1-3, with 8 bases fitting TRBD1. For the CDR3, the DNA is TGTGCCAGCAGCGCTCATAAGGACAGGGCCGGAAACACCATATATTTT. Translating it yields CASSAHKDRAGNTIYF. Supplemented by reference TRBV11-2 and TRBJ1-3, the full variable domain reads EAGVAQSPRYKIIEKRQSVAFWCNPISGHATLYWYQQILGQGPKLLIQFQNNGVVDDSQLPKDRFSAERLKGVDSTLKIQPAKLEDSAVYLCASSAHKDRAGNTIYFGEGSWLTVV.